Listed here are 14 T cell receptor beta chains from one sample, sequenced in a study of OX40 agonist ivuxolimab in advanced cancers. Generated by immunoSEQ multiplex PCR, the TCRdb table keeps only in-frame clones and is missing some. Of tens of thousands of clones listed, around nine tenths are singletons. This specimen was CD4+ or CD8+ T cells sorted from blood, taken in a trial of the OX40 agonist ivuxolimab. These receptors were obtained from an adult with an advanced solid tumor such as melanoma, head and neck, liver or kidney cancer.

There are a few counts of this clone. J is TRBJ1-1 and V is TRBV10-3; unclear D gene. The ends were cut back, 2 bases at V and 7 bases at J, with 14 bases in the middle. The germline V gene has CDR1 ENHRY and CDR2 SYGVKD. The length of the CDR3 is 14 residues. CDR3 sequence: CAISETGIAHEAFF. CDR3 bases: TGTGCCATCAGTGAGACGGGAATTGCCCATGAAGCTTTCTTT.

This sequence joins TRBV4-1 and TRBJ2-6; no firm D call. Germline values: CDR1 MGHRA, CDR2 YSYEKL. The CDR3 has 15 residues. V lost 2 bases and J 1 base, leaving 6 bases between the germline ends. The CDR3 DNA reads TGCGCCAGCAGCCAACTCGGGTCTGGGGCCAACGTCCTGACTTTC. It yields the protein CASSQLGSGANVLTF.

J is TRBJ1-5 and V is TRBV7-8; tentatively, D is TRBD1 (5 bases). The V and J ends lost 0 bases and 4 bases respectively, with 10 bases between them. From germline, CDR1 is SGHVS and CDR2 FQNEAQ. The CDR3 is 15 residues long. CDR3 protein: CASSLAERGNQPQHF. DNA of the CDR3: TGTGCCAGCAGCTTAGCCGAGAGGGGAAATCAGCCCCAGCATTTT.

The CDR3 nucleotides read TGCGCCAGCAGCTTGGGCGGGGGGAGCACAGATACGCAGTATTTT. It encodes CASSLGGGSTDTQYF. The chain employs TRBV5-1 and TRBJ2-3, with 8 bases identical to TRBD2. This CDR3 has 15 residues. Germline V gene sequence: CDR1 SGHRS, CDR2 YFSETQ. V lost 0 bases, J lost 0 bases, and 0 bases stayed unmatched.

The chain joins TRBV10-1 to TRBJ2-6, with D unclear. The CDR3 is 15 amino acids. Germline-derived CDR1 and CDR2 are WNHNN and SYGVQD (reference sequence). The V end was cut by 0 bases, the J end by 1 base, with 4 bases between. The CDR3 loop reads CASSESRSGANVLTF. CDR3 nucleotide sequence: TGCGCCAGCAGTGAGTCGAGGTCTGGGGCCAACGTCCTGACTTTC.

V is TRBV4-2 and J is TRBJ2-1; the match to TRBD2 covers 10 bases. Germline V CDR1 and CDR2: LGHNA, YNFKEQ. With 0 bases clipped from V and 7 bases from J, the junction kept 9 bases outside the gene matches. There are 17 residues in the CDR3. Here the CDR3 DNA reads TGTGCCAGCAGCCAAGATTGGTCTAGCGGGGGCCTGAATGAGCAGTTCTTC. Translating it yields CASSQDWSSGGLNEQFF.

This rearrangement joins TRBV5-1 to TRBJ2-7; D possibly corresponds to TRBD2 (6 bases). Germline lookup yields CDR1 SGHRS and CDR2 YFSETQ. With 4 bases removed from V and 3 bases from J, the gap between germline ends came to 11 bases. This CDR3 contains 13 residues. The CDR3 protein is CASSVGLNYEQYF. DNA of the CDR3: TGCGCCAGCAGCGTGGGACTTAACTACGAGCAGTACTTC.

This clone was seen once. The chain is built from TRBV2 and TRBJ2-7, with 7 nucleotides matching TRBD2. There are 15 residues in the CDR3. CDR1 and CDR2 (germline): SNHLY, FYNNEI. J gave up 0 bases and V 7 bases, and 9 bases lay outside the gene matches. The CDR3 loop reads CASKDPAGNSYEQYF. The CDR3 DNA sequence: TGTGCCAGCAAAGACCCAGCGGGGAACTCCTACGAGCAGTACTTC.

The chain couples TRBV5-1 to TRBJ2-3; a possible D gene is TRBD1 (6 bases). The CDR3 contains 17 residues. The ends were cut back, 1 base at V and 0 bases at J, with 15 bases in the middle. CDR1 and CDR2 (germline): SGHRS, YFSETQ. The CDR3 nucleotides are TGCGCCAGCAGCTTGCCAGGGGCAGGTGGGAGCACAGATACGCAGTATTTT. It translates to CASSLPGAGGSTDTQYF.

This clone was observed a single time. The gene calls are TRBV18 and TRBJ1-5, with D perhaps matching TRBD1 (6 bases). V lost 0 bases and J lost 3, with 15 bases in between. Germline CDR1 KGHSH, CDR2 LQKENI. CDR3 size: 17 residues. CDR3 bases: TGTGCCAGCTCACCACCGTTAAGCAGGGGAAACAATCAGCCCCAGCATTTT. Its translation: CASSPPLSRGNNQPQHF.

This clone was counted once. CDR3 loop: CASSYSRELLRQYF. The CDR3 DNA reads as TGTGCCAGCAGTTACTCGCGGGAGCTTCTAAGGCAGTACTTC. The genes are TRBV6-5 and TRBJ2-7; 7 bases fit TRBD2. The V and J ends lost 0 bases and 9 bases, in that order; junction bases with no gene match: 8. This CDR3 spans 14 amino acids. Per germline, CDR1 MNHEY and CDR2 SVGAGI.

The chain carries TRBV7-3 and TRBJ2-7, with 9 bases fitting TRBD1. The germline gives CDR1 SGHTA, CDR2 FQGTGA. With V trimmed by 3 bases and J by 3 bases, 3 bases remained unmatched. The CDR3 is made up of 14 amino acids. This CDR3 reads CASSLGQGNYEQYF. CDR3 DNA sequence: TGTGCCAGCAGCTTGGGACAGGGAAACTACGAGCAGTACTTC.

The chain carries TRBV14 and TRBJ2-3; 8 nucleotides match TRBD2. Germline CDR1 and CDR2: SGHDN and FVKESK. V dropped 0 bases and J dropped 3; count of bases not matched to a gene: 5. The CDR3 extends over 16 amino acids. For the CDR3, the DNA is TGTGCCAGCAGCCAAGACCGGGGGGGCTGGACAGATACGCAGTATTTT. This encodes CASSQDRGGWTDTQYF.

The chain combines TRBV7-3 with TRBJ2-2; 12 bases are shared with TRBD2. The ends lost 5 bases at V and 6 bases at J; junction bases unmatched: 7. Per germline, CDR1 SGHTA and CDR2 FQGTGA. The CDR3 extends over 16 amino acids. The CDR3 region has the DNA TGTGCCAGCAGCCCCCCTAGCGGGGGGGTCGCCGGGGAGCTGTTTTTT. Protein: CASSPPSGGVAGELFF.